This entry features one TCR beta chain sequence. The sample is drawn from a study of shared clonotypes between healthy human individuals. CDR3 size: 15 residues. Germline V lookup: CDR1 KGHSH, CDR2 LQKENI. Trimming removed 3 bases at V and 4 bases at J, with 16 bases between. Produced via immunoSEQ multiplex PCR; TCRdb's table is partial and in-frame only. This sample yields 2 million to 2.5 million clones, of which roughly 93% are seen a single time; 0.36% belongs to the top ten. Material: naive CD4+ T cells from PBMCs. Subset in this sample: CD45RA+ positively selected. J is TRBJ2-7 and V is TRBV18; maybe TRBD2 (6 bases). This clonotype originated in a man aged 18 to 29 in good health. Some clones in this sample may be carry-over from other donors' samples. CDR3 in DNA: TGTGCCAGCTCACCTTCAGGAGGGCGGGATTACGAGCAGTACTTC. Translation: CASSPSGGRDYEQYF.